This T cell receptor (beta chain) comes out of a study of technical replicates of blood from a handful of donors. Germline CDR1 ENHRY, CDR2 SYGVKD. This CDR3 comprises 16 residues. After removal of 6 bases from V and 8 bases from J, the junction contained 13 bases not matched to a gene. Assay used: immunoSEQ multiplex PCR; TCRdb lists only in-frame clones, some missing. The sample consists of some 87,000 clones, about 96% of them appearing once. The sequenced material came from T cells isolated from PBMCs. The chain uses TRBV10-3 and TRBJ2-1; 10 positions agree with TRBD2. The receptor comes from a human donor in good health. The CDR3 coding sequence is TGTGCCATCAGCCAGCGGGAGGGCCGGGTCCCTGATGAGCAGTTCTTC. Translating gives CAISQREGRVPDEQFF.